One TCR beta chain is described in this entry. The sample is drawn from a study of blood T cell repertoires in COVID-19. Study background: From the United States, Italy and Spain came samples of acute and convalescent COVID-19.

V was shortened by 0 bases and J by 0 bases, with 11 bases between the two germline ends. The length of the CDR3 is 16 residues. CDR1 and CDR2 (germline): GTSNPN, SVGIG (reference sequence). Per the study methods: Amplifying reference gene primers gave estimates of nucleated cell counts. This table comes from immunoSEQ multiplex PCR, and its TCRdb copy is limited to in-frame clones, with some not included. For V, J and clone size, that table is used; D and trimming come from the DNA. Of around 150,000 clones listed, more than 80% are singletons. Enrolment of Seattle patients took place during active infection, and they were followed longitudinally.

The clonotype was recovered from a woman aged 55-75 years with COVID-19, enrolled during active disease. Material for sequencing was peripheral blood. The rearrangement uses TRBV30 and TRBJ2-2; tentatively, D is TRBD1 (6 bases). The CDR3 sequence: CAWSVLWGPNTGELFF. Here the CDR3 DNA reads TGTGCCTGGAGTGTACTTTGGGGGCCGAACACCGGGGAGCTGTTTTTT. The full variable domain, in which reference TRBV30 and TRBJ2-2 provide the parts outside the CDR3, is SQTIHQWPATLVQPVGSPLSLECTVEGTSNPNLYWYRQAAGRGLQLLFYSVGIGQISSEVPQNLSASRPQDRQFILSSKKLLLSDSGFYLCAWSVLWGPNTGELFFGEGSRLTVL.